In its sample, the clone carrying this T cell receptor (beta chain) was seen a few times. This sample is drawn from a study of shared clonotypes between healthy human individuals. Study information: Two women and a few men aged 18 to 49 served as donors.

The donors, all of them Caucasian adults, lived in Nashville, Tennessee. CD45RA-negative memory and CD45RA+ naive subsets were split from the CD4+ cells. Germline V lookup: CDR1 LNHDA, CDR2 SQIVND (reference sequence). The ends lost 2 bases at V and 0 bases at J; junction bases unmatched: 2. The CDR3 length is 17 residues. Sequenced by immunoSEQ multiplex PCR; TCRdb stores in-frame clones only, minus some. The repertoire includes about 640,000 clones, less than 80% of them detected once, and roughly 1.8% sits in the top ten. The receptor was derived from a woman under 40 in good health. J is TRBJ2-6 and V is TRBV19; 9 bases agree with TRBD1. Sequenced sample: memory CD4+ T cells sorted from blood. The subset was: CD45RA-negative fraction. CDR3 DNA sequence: TGTGCCAGTAGTATATGGGACAGGGCCTCTGGGGCCAACGTCCTGACTTTC. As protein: CASSIWDRASGANVLTF.